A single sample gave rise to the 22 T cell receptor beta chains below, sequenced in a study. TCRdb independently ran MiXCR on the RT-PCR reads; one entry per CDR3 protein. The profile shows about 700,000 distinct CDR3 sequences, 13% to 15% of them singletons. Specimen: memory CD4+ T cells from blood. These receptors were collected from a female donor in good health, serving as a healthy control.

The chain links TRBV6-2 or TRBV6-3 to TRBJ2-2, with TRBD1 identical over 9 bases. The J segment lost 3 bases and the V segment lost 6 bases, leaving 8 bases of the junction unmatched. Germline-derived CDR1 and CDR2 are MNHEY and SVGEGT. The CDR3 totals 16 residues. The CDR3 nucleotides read TGTGCCAGCAGACCCATCCGGGACAGGGACACCGGGGAGCTGTTTTTT. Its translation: CASRPIRDRDTGELFF.

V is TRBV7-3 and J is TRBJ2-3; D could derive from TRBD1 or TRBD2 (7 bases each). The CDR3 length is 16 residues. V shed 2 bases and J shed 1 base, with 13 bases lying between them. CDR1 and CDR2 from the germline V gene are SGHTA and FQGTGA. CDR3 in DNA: TGTGCCAGCAGCTTAGGCAGGGGGGGGGGCACAGATACGCAGTATTTT. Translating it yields CASSLGRGGGTDTQYF. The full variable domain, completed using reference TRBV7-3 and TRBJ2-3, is GAGVSQTPSNKVTEKGKYVELRCDPISGHTALYWYRQSLGQGPEFLIYFQGTGAADDSGLPNDRFFAVRPEGSVSTLKIQRTERGDSAVYLCASSLGRGGGTDTQYFGPGTRLTVL.

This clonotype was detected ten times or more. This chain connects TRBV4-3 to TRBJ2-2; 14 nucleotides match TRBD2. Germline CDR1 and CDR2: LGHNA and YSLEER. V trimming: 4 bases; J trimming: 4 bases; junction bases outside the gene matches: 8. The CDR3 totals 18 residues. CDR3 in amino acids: CASSPQTSGRVGTGELFF. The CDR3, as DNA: TGCGCCAGCAGCCCTCAGACTAGCGGGAGGGTTGGCACCGGGGAGCTGTTTTTT.

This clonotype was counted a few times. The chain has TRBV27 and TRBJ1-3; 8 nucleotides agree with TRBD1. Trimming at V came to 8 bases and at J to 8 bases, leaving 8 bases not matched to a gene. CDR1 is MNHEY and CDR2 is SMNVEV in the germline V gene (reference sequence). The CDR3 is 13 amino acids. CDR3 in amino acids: CASRLRQGHTIYF. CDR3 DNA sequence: TGTGCCAGCCGGTTGAGACAGGGGCACACCATATATTTT.

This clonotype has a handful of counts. In nucleotides, the CDR3 is TGTGCCACCAGGGGCTCCTATAATTCACCCCTCCACTTT. This gives the protein CATRGSYNSPLHF. The V and J genes are TRBV24-1 and TRBJ1-6; D is uncertain. The CDR3 runs to 13 residues. Germline values: CDR1 KGHDR, CDR2 SFDVKD. V was cut by 7 bases and J by 0 bases, with 3 bases left in between.

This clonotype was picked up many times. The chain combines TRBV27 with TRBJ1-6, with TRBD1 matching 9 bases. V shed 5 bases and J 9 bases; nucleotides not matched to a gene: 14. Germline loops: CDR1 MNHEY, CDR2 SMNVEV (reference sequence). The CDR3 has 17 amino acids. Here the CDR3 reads CASSRPPGQGGGSPLHF. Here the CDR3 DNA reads TGTGCCAGCAGTCGTCCCCCGGGACAGGGAGGTGGTTCACCCCTCCACTTT.

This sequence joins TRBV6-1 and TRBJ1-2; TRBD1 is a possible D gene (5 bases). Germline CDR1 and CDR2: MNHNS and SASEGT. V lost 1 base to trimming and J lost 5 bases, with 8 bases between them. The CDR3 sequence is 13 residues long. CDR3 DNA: TGTGCCAGCAGTGAAGGGGGGGTGTATGGCTACACCTTC. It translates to CASSEGGVYGYTF.

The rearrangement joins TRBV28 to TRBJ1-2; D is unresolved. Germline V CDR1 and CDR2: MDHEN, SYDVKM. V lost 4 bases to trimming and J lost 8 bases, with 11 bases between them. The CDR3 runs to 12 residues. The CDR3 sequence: CASSSPGWGYTF. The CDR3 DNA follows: TGTGCCAGCAGTTCACCCGGCTGGGGCTACACCTTC.

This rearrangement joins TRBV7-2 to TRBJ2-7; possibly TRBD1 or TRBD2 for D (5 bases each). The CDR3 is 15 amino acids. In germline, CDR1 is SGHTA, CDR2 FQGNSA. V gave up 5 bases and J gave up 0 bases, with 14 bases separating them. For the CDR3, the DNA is TGTGCCAGCAGCCTGGGACCGGGGAACTCCTACGAGCAGTACTTC. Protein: CASSLGPGNSYEQYF.

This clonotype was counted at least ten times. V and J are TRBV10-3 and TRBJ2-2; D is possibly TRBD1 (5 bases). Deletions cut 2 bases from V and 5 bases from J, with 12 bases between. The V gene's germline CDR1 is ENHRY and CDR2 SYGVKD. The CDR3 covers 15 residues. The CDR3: CAISEGAGRTGELFF. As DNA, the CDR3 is TGTGCCATCAGTGAGGGGGCAGGTCGAACCGGGGAGCTGTTTTTT.

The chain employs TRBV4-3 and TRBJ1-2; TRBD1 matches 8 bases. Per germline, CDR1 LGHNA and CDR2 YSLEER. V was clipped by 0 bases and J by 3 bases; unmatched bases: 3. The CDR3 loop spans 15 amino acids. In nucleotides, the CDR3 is TGCGCCAGCAGCCAAGAAGGACAGGGTGACTATGGCTACACCTTC. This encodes CASSQEGQGDYGYTF.

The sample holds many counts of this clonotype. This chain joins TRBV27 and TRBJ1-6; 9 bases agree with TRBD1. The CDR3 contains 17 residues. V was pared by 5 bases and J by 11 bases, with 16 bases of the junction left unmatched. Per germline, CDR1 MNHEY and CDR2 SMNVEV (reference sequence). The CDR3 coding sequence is TGTGCCAGCAGTGCTCCGGGACAGGGTTCCTTAAGGGCACCCCTCCACTTT. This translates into CASSAPGQGSLRAPLHF.

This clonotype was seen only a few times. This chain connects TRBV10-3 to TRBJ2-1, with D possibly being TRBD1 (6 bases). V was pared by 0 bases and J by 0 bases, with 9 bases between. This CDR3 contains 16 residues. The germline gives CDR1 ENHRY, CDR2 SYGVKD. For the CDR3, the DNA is TGTGCCATCAGTGAGTCGTTGGGGGCCTCCTACAATGAGCAGTTCTTC. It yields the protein CAISESLGASYNEQFF.

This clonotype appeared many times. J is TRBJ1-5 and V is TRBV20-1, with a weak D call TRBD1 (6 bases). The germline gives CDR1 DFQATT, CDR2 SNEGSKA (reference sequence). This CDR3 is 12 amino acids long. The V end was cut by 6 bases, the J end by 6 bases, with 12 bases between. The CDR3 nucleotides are TGCAGTGCCGGGAGGGGGGCTCAGCCCCAGCATTTT. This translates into CSAGRGAQPQHF.

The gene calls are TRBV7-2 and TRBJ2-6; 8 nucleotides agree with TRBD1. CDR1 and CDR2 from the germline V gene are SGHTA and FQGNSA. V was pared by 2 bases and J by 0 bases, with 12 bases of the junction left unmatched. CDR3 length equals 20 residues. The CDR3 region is CASSLRPGTGYTSGANVLTF. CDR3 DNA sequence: TGTGCCAGCAGCTTAAGACCCGGGACAGGTTATACCTCTGGGGCCAACGTCCTGACTTTC.

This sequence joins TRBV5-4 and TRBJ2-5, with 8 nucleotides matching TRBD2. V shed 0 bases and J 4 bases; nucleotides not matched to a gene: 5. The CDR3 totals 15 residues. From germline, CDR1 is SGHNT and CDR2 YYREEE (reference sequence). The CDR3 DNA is TGTGCCAGCAGCTTGGTCGGCGGGGGGCGAGAGACCCAGTACTTC. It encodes CASSLVGGGRETQYF.

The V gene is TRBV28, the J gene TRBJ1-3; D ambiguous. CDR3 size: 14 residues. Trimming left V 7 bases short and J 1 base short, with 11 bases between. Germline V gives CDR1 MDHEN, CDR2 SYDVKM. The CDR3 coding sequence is TGTGCCAGCATCCTCCACGGATCTGGAAACACCATATATTTT. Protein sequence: CASILHGSGNTIYF. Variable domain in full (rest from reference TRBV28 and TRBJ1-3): DVKVTQSSRYLVKRTGEKVFLECVQDMDHENMFWYRQDPGLGLRLIYFSYDVKMKEKGDIPEGYSVSREKKERFSLILESASTNQTSMYLCASILHGSGNTIYFGEGSWLTVV.

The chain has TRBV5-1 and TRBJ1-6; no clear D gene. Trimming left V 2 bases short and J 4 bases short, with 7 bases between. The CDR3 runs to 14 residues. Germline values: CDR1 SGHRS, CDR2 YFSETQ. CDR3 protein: CASSFNRYNSPLHF. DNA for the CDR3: TGCGCCAGCAGCTTTAACAGATATAATTCACCCCTCCACTTT.

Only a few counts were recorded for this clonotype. CDR3 coding DNA: TGTGCCTGGAGTGTTGGTAGCGGGAGGTCTCCAGATACGCAGTATTTT. Translation: CAWSVGSGRSPDTQYF. The V call is TRBV30, the J call TRBJ2-3; 10 positions match TRBD2. V dropped 0 bases and J dropped 4; count of bases not matched to a gene: 7. The CDR3 loop spans 16 amino acids. Looked up from germline, CDR1 is GTSNPN and CDR2 is SVGIG (reference sequence).

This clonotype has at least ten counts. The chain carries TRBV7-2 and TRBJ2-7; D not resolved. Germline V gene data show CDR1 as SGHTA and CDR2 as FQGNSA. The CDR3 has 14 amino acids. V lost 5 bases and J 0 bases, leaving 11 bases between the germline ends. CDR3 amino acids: CASSQMGSSYEQYF. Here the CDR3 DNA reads TGTGCCAGCAGCCAAATGGGCAGCTCCTACGAGCAGTACTTC.

CDR3 residues: CASSQERQGDNVLTF. In DNA, the CDR3 is TGTGCCAGCAGCCAAGAGAGGCAGGGTGACAACGTCCTGACTTTC. The chain links TRBV4-2 to TRBJ2-6; maybe TRBD1 (5 bases). The germline V and J ends were trimmed by 0 bases and 9 bases, with 12 bases remaining between them. CDR1 is LGHNA and CDR2 is YNFKEQ in the germline V gene. The CDR3 spans 15 residues.

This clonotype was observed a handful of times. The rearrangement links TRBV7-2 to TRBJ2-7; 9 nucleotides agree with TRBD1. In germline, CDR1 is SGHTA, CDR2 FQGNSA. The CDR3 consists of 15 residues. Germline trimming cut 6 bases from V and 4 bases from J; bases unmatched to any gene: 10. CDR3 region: CASRGDRATRYEQYF. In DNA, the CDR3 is TGTGCCAGCAGAGGGGACAGGGCAACGCGATACGAGCAGTACTTC.